Here is one TCR beta chain with its context. What it binds is not known. The data were obtained in a study of identical twins. Trimming pared 10 bases from V and 4 bases from J, leaving 14 bases between. CDR1 SGDLS and CDR2 YYNGEE come from the germline V gene. CDR3 size: 13 residues. Notes on the study in general: Cross-sectional statistics underpinned the conclusions; the same donors were not followed. Memory repertoires lacked the insertion deficit that abundant cord blood beta clonotypes showed. The presence of invariant MAIT and iNKT cells could partly confound analyses of zero-insertion sequences.

TCRdb reprocessed the 5' RACE reads via MiXCR and lists one record per CDR3 protein. Of about 210,000 distinct CDR3 sequences in the sample, about a tenth were seen once. This clonotype was obtained from a woman under 30 in good health. Sequencing was carried out using memory (CD45RO+) T cells sorted from blood. This sequence joins TRBV9 and TRBJ2-2, with D possibly TRBD2 on 7 matching bases. CDR3: CASRRGGTGELFF. The CDR3 DNA reads TGTGCCTCTCGGAGGGGGGGCACCGGGGAGCTGTTTTTT.